These 25 T cell receptor beta chains were sequenced from one sample in a study of Ad26.COV2.S vaccination and SARS-CoV-2 variants. The treatment was: 15 to 20 received Ad26.COV2.S at low or high dose, single or two shots; five or six received placebo; per-sample allocation not given. Collection of the samples took place on day 63 after the first injection of vaccine or placebo. Method: immunoSEQ multiplex PCR; TCRdb's copy keeps in-frame clones and lacks some. The sample has roughly 500,000 clones, approximately 92% seen once; the top ten hold around 2.6%. The input for sequencing was peripheral blood, taken in a trial of Ad26.COV2.S vaccine versus placebo. These receptors all come from a person between 18 and 65 years old who received the Ad26.COV2.S COVID-19 vaccine or a placebo.

This clone was seen only once. This chain uses TRBV28 with TRBJ1-6; D not resolved. V was pared by 4 bases and J by 7 bases, with 14 bases between. The CDR3 consists of 15 residues. Germline assignment: CDR1 MDHEN and CDR2 SYDVKM. In DNA form, the CDR3 reads TGTGCCAGCAGTTCAGCTAGTGGGAAGAATTCACCCCTCCACTTT. It specifies CASSSASGKNSPLHF. The full variable domain, in which reference TRBV28 and TRBJ1-6 provide the parts outside the CDR3, is DVKVTQSSRYLVKRTGEKVFLECVQDMDHENMFWYRQDPGLGLRLIYFSYDVKMKEKGDIPEGYSVSREKKERFSLILESASTNQTSMYLCASSSASGKNSPLHFGNGTRLTVT.

The chain links TRBV7-3 to TRBJ2-3; D unresolved. Germline V gives CDR1 SGHTA, CDR2 FQGTGA. Trimming took off 5 bases at V and 8 bases at J, with 14 bases between the two ends. The CDR3 runs 13 residues. CDR3 DNA: TGTGCCAGCAGCCAGAATCGAAGTCCTACGCAGTATTTT. Translating it yields CASSQNRSPTQYF.

V usage is TRBV7-8 and J usage is TRBJ1-6, with a tentative D call TRBD1 (5 bases). The CDR3 runs 17 residues. Looked up from germline, CDR1 is SGHVS and CDR2 is FQNEAQ. V was cut by 5 bases and J by 0 bases, with 14 bases left in between. The CDR3 nucleotides are TGTGCCAGCAGCCGACTCGGGGGGATCTCCTATAATTCACCCCTCCACTTT. Amino acids: CASSRLGGISYNSPLHF.

The chain couples TRBV23-1 to TRBJ2-7; 9 bases match TRBD1. TRBV23-1 is given ORF status, its function remaining uncertain. The CDR3 consists of 20 residues. With 3 bases clipped from V and 0 bases from J, the junction kept 18 bases outside the gene matches. The CDR3 loop reads CASSHPGDPGQGLFSYEQYV. DNA for the CDR3: TGCGCCAGCAGTCATCCGGGTGACCCGGGACAGGGCTTGTTCTCCTACGAGCAGTACGTC.

The chain uses TRBV6-5 and TRBJ2-1; perhaps D is TRBD1 or TRBD2 (7 bases each). Germline CDR1 and CDR2: MNHEY and SVGAGI. The CDR3 length is 15 residues. Trimming cost V 5 bases and J 1 base, with 12 bases left between them. In DNA, the CDR3 is TGTGCCAGCAGTATTCAGGGGGGGTCCTACAATGAGCAGTTCTTC. Translating it yields CASSIQGGSYNEQFF.

The chain recombines TRBV4-3 with TRBJ2-1; 10 bases map to TRBD1. CDR3 length: 17 residues. The germline V gene has CDR1 LGHNA and CDR2 YSLEER. V lost 4 bases and J lost 9; bases outside the gene matches: 15. The CDR3 is CASSLGGGTGDIGEQFF. CDR3 coding DNA: TGCGCCAGCAGCCTAGGGGGCGGGACAGGGGATATAGGTGAGCAGTTCTTC.

This chain connects TRBV2 to TRBJ2-3; a weak D match, TRBD1 (6 bases). Trimming cost V 3 bases and J 4 bases, with 8 bases left between them. This CDR3 comprises 13 residues. The V gene's germline CDR1 is SNHLY and CDR2 FYNNEI. The DNA of the CDR3 is TGTGCCAGCAGTGATCAGGGGTCAGATACGCAGTATTTT. Translation gives CASSDQGSDTQYF.

With regard to this clone: Other DNA sequences of this sample code for an identical CDR3. This chain links TRBV9 with TRBJ2-3; D is unresolved. This CDR3 has 14 amino acids. V was shortened by 2 bases and J by 0 bases, with 7 bases between the two germline ends. Germline V CDR1 and CDR2: SGDLS, YYNGEE. The CDR3: CASSVAGSTDTQYF. CDR3 DNA sequence: TGTGCCAGCAGCGTGGCCGGTAGCACAGATACGCAGTATTTT.

V usage is TRBV6-2 or TRBV6-3 and J usage is TRBJ2-7; TRBD1 aligns across 8 bases. Trimming at V came to 4 bases and at J to 4 bases, leaving 9 bases not matched to a gene. Germline V gene sequence: CDR1 MNHEY, CDR2 SVGEGT. CDR3 size: 15 residues. CDR3 sequence: CASSWPTGVVYEQYF. CDR3 DNA: TGTGCCAGCAGTTGGCCGACAGGGGTTGTTTACGAGCAGTACTTC.

V is TRBV5-1 and J is TRBJ2-5; D is perhaps TRBD1 (6 bases). The germline V and J ends were trimmed by 4 bases and 2 bases, with 12 bases remaining between them. The CDR3 sequence is 14 residues long. CDR1 SGHRS and CDR2 YFSETQ come from the germline V gene. CDR3 nucleotides: TGCGCCAGCAGCGGCGGACAGAGTCAAGAGACCCAGTACTTC. Residues: CASSGGQSQETQYF.

The chain joins TRBV7-9 to TRBJ1-5; D uncertain. The CDR3 consists of 12 residues. Germline V gene lookup returns CDR1 SEHNR and CDR2 FQNEAQ (reference sequence). Trimming left V 6 bases short and J 6 bases short, with 9 bases between. The CDR3 nucleotides read TGTGCCAGCAGTTTGAATAGTCAGCCCCAGCATTTT. Protein sequence: CASSLNSQPQHF. Drawing the rest from reference TRBV7-9 and TRBJ1-5, the complete variable domain is DTGVSQNPRHKITKRGQNVTFRCDPISEHNRLYWYRQTLGQGPEFLTYFQNEAQLEKSRLLSDRFSAERPKGSFSTLEIQRTEQGDSAMYLCASSLNSQPQHFGDGTRLSIL.

The genes are TRBV2 and TRBJ1-5; D call uncertain. V was clipped by 4 bases and J by 0 bases, with 7 bases between them. The CDR3 spans 14 residues. CDR1 and CDR2 (germline): SNHLY, FYNNEI. This CDR3 is CASSGSYSNQPQHF. CDR3 nucleotide sequence: TGTGCCAGCAGTGGGTCATATAGCAATCAGCCCCAGCATTTT.

This rearrangement joins TRBV2 to TRBJ2-3; D call uncertain. V shed 7 bases and J shed 3 bases, with 14 bases lying between them. The germline V gene has CDR1 SNHLY and CDR2 FYNNEI. The CDR3 spans 14 residues. CDR3 sequence: CASKGTTGTDTQYF. The DNA for the CDR3 is TGTGCCAGCAAGGGAACCACTGGGACAGATACGCAGTATTTT.

V is TRBV4-3 and J is TRBJ1-2; the match to TRBD1 covers 8 bases. V was pared by 2 bases and J by 1 base, with 9 bases of the junction left unmatched. This CDR3 spans 17 amino acids. In germline, CDR1 is LGHNA, CDR2 YSLEER. The CDR3 loop reads CASSQNDRTGLNYGYTF. The CDR3 DNA is TGCGCCAGCAGCCAAAACGACCGGACAGGGCTTAACTATGGCTACACCTTC.

This clone was seen a single time. The CDR3 coding sequence is TGTGCCAGTAGTATCACAGCCACCTACGAGCAGTACTTC. This codes for CASSITATYEQYF. V and J are TRBV19 and TRBJ2-7; D call uncertain. This CDR3 is built from 13 residues. With 3 bases removed from V and 2 bases from J, the gap between germline ends came to 8 bases. Germline loops: CDR1 LNHDA, CDR2 SQIVND (reference sequence).

This chain links TRBV30 with TRBJ2-1; weak D call: TRBD2 (5 bases). The CDR3 length is 15 residues. V lost 1 base to trimming and J lost 1 base, with 11 bases between them. Per germline, CDR1 GTSNPN and CDR2 SVGIG (reference sequence). CDR3 in DNA: TGTGCCTGGAGTGCAGCAGCGGTTTCCTACAATGAGCAGTTCTTC. Protein product: CAWSAAAVSYNEQFF.

The CDR3 loop is CASSLTSNQPQHF. The CDR3, as DNA: TGCGCCAGCAGCTTAACTAGCAATCAGCCCCAGCATTTT. The J gene is TRBJ1-5, the V gene TRBV5-1; D gene unclear. The CDR3 contains 13 residues. CDR1 is SGHRS and CDR2 is YFSETQ in the germline V gene. The ends were cut back, 2 bases at V and 0 bases at J, with 3 bases in the middle. Complete variable domain (other parts from reference TRBV5-1 and TRBJ1-5): KAGVTQTPRYLIKTRGQQVTLSCSPISGHRSVSWYQQTPGQGLQFLFEYFSETQRNKGNFPGRFSGRQFSNSRSEMNVSTLELGDSALYLCASSLTSNQPQHFGDGTRLSIL.

In the case of this clone: Additional DNA sequences in this sample encode the identical CDR3. The chain combines TRBV28 with TRBJ1-2; 9 bases align to TRBD1. J lost 4 bases, V lost 0 bases, and 3 bases had no gene match. Germline CDR1 MDHEN, CDR2 SYDVKM. The CDR3 is 15 amino acids. Written as DNA, the CDR3 is TGTGCCAGCAGTTTATGGGGGACAGGGCCCTATGGCTACACCTTC. It specifies CASSLWGTGPYGYTF.

The V and J genes are TRBV18 and TRBJ1-2; D gene uncertain. This CDR3 spans 14 amino acids. The germline V and J ends were trimmed by 6 bases and 2 bases, with 13 bases remaining between them. CDR1 KGHSH and CDR2 LQKENI come from the germline V gene. The CDR3 bases are TGTGCCAGCTCCCAAGGTCAGACCAACTATGGCTACACCTTC. As protein: CASSQGQTNYGYTF.

The rearrangement joins TRBV5-1 to TRBJ2-3; 11 bases match TRBD2. Germline CDR1 and CDR2: SGHRS and YFSETQ. The V segment lost 0 bases and the J segment 2 bases; nucleotides outside the gene matches: 5. The CDR3 covers 17 residues. The CDR3, as DNA: TGCGCCAGCAGCTTGGGGCTAGCGGGGGGCGCCACAGATACGCAGTATTTT. Protein: CASSLGLAGGATDTQYF.

This chain links TRBV27 with TRBJ2-1; 8 bases are a match to TRBD1. The CDR3 loop spans 16 amino acids. After removal of 0 bases from V and 4 bases from J, the junction contained 5 bases not matched to a gene. Germline V gene lookup returns CDR1 MNHEY and CDR2 SMNVEV (reference sequence). CDR3 region: CASSLSQGAGYNEQFF. For the CDR3, the DNA is TGTGCCAGCAGTTTATCGCAGGGGGCGGGGTACAATGAGCAGTTCTTC.

V is TRBV7-3 and J is TRBJ2-1; possibly TRBD1 or TRBD2 for D (5 bases each). V was clipped by 5 bases and J by 1 base, with 18 bases between them. The length of the CDR3 is 17 residues. The V gene's germline CDR1 is SGHTA and CDR2 FQGTGA. This CDR3 reads CASSPAPGTVSYNEQFF. DNA for the CDR3: TGTGCCAGCAGCCCAGCCCCCGGGACGGTGTCCTACAATGAGCAGTTCTTC.

This chain uses TRBV11-3 with TRBJ1-1, with no clear D. V lost 0 bases to trimming and J lost 12 bases, with 8 bases between them. From germline, CDR1 is SGHNT and CDR2 YENEEA. The CDR3 loop spans 11 amino acids. The CDR3 DNA reads TGTGCCAGCAGCTTAGAAGGGAGGACTTTCTTT. Protein: CASSLEGRTFF.

Remarks on this clone: The identical CDR3 is also encoded by other nucleotide sequences in the sample. This chain joins TRBV18 and TRBJ1-2; TRBD1 aligns across 7 bases. Germline CDR1 KGHSH, CDR2 LQKENI. CDR3 size: 15 residues. J was trimmed by 2 bases and V by 6 bases; bases with no gene match: 9. CDR3 bases: TGTGCCAGCTCCCCCCAGGGGGTTGGGAACTATGGCTACACCTTC. It is translated as CASSPQGVGNYGYTF.

This clone was observed a single time. The chain joins TRBV4-1 to TRBJ2-3; 8 bases line up with TRBD1. V trimming: 4 bases; J trimming: 1 base; junction bases outside the gene matches: 1. This CDR3 has 14 amino acids. Germline values: CDR1 MGHRA, CDR2 YSYEKL. DNA for the CDR3: TGCGCCAGCAGCCGGACAGGGCGCACAGATACGCAGTATTTT. Protein product: CASSRTGRTDTQYF.